The 25 T cell receptor beta chains below come from one sample, sequenced in a study of cytomegalovirus exposure and HLA in healthy donors. Both 60 Vbeta primers and 13 Jbeta primers went into the PCR. Assay: immunoSEQ multiplex PCR; the TCRdb copy retains only in-frame clones and omits some. This table has 150,000 to 200,000 clones, about four fifths appearing once. The sequenced sample consisted of PBMCs. These receptors were obtained from a young man in good health and CMV-seronegative.

The chain has TRBV7-9 and TRBJ2-3; 10 bases fit TRBD2. Germline CDR1 SEHNR, CDR2 FQNEAQ (reference sequence). V lost 3 bases, J lost 6 bases, and 12 bases stayed unmatched. CDR3 length: 17 amino acids. The CDR3 nucleotides are TGTGCCAGCAGCTTTGGACTAGCGGCGGTGGTCGGGGATACGCAGTATTTT. Protein sequence: CASSFGLAAVVGDTQYF.

This clone was detected only a few times. The chain employs TRBV4-3 and TRBJ2-3; D may be TRBD1 (6 bases). There are 18 residues in the CDR3. Germline CDR1 LGHNA, CDR2 YSLEER. With 3 bases removed from V and 6 bases from J, the gap between germline ends came to 25 bases. In nucleotides, the CDR3 is TGCGCCAGCAGCCAGGCCCTTTTTCGGGGACAAATCCTGGATACGCAGTATTTT. Protein: CASSQALFRGQILDTQYF.

The chain couples TRBV11-3 to TRBJ2-3; the D gene is possibly TRBD1 (5 bases). The V gene's germline CDR1 is SGHNT and CDR2 YENEEA. V was cut by 8 bases and J by 6 bases, with 9 bases left in between. CDR3 length: 11 amino acids. The chain's CDR3 is CASGHEDTQYF. The CDR3 DNA sequence: TGTGCCAGCGGACACGAGGATACGCAGTATTTT. The full variable domain, its missing parts supplied by reference TRBV11-3 and TRBJ2-3, is EAGVVQSPRYKIIEKKQPVAFWCNPISGHNTLYWYLQNLGQGPELLIRYENEEAVDDSQLPKDRFSAERLKGVDSTLKIQPAELGDSAVYLCASGHEDTQYFGPGTRLTVL.

CDR3 sequence: CASGRTSGTYEQYF. The CDR3 region has the DNA TGCGCCAGCGGAAGGACTAGCGGTACCTACGAGCAGTACTTC. This sequence joins TRBV5-1 and TRBJ2-5; 10 nucleotides agree with TRBD2. The tail of the sequence fits TRBJ2-7 better, so the J call may be wrong. CDR1 and CDR2 from the germline V gene are SGHRS and YFSETQ. This CDR3 spans 14 amino acids.

The rearrangement uses TRBV5-4 and TRBJ2-5; D perhaps matches TRBD2 (6 bases). This CDR3 has 13 amino acids. The germline gives CDR1 SGHNT, CDR2 YYREEE (reference sequence). V was pared by 4 bases and J by 3 bases, with 10 bases between. The DNA for the CDR3 is TGTGCCAGCAGCCTAGCGAACGAAGAGACCCAGTACTTC. Protein: CASSLANEETQYF.

The sample holds one count of this clone. The J gene is TRBJ1-5, the V gene TRBV7-6; 7 bases match TRBD1. Germline loops: CDR1 SGHVS, CDR2 FNYEAQ. The CDR3 extends over 15 amino acids. J was trimmed by 7 bases and V by 5 bases; bases with no gene match: 11. CDR3 sequence (DNA): TGTGCCAGCAGCCCATCCGACAGGGCGGGACAGCCCCAGCATTTT. Its translation: CASSPSDRAGQPQHF.

The CDR3 DNA is TGTGCCAGCAGCTTAGTAGGACTAGGGTACAATGAGCAGTTCTTC. Its protein is CASSLVGLGYNEQFF. The chain carries TRBV11-2 and TRBJ2-1, with TRBD2 matching 7 bases. Germline CDR1 and CDR2: SGHAT and FQNNGV. V lost 1 base to trimming and J lost 4 bases; unmatched junction nucleotides: 4. CDR3 size: 15 residues.

This clone was seen just once. V is TRBV19 and J is TRBJ1-5, with 7 bases matching TRBD1. Unmatched junction bases numbered 7, after V lost 7 bases and J lost 4 bases. This CDR3 is 14 amino acids long. The germline gives CDR1 LNHDA, CDR2 SQIVND (reference sequence). CDR3 sequence: CASTQGKRNQPQHF. CDR3 nucleotides: TGTGCCAGTACACAGGGGAAGCGGAATCAGCCCCAGCATTTT.

The chain is built from TRBV7-2 and TRBJ1-5; 8 nucleotides line up with TRBD1. Germline CDR1 is SGHTA and CDR2 is FQGNSA. The ends lost 6 bases at V and 1 base at J; junction bases unmatched: 5. CDR3 size: 15 residues. The CDR3 sequence: CASSSGQGSNQPQHF. CDR3 nucleotides: TGTGCCAGCAGTTCCGGACAGGGAAGCAATCAGCCCCAGCATTTT.

The rearrangement links TRBV28 to TRBJ2-7, with D tentatively TRBD1 (6 bases). Germline CDR1 and CDR2: MDHEN and SYDVKM. This CDR3 is built from 13 residues. Between the trimmed V and J ends, which lost 6 bases and 5 bases, there was a span of 14 bases. CDR3 residues: CASRRGQYDEQYF. The CDR3 DNA reads TGTGCCAGCAGAAGAGGACAGTACGACGAGCAGTACTTC.

This clone was seen more than once but under ten times. The chain carries TRBV6-5 and TRBJ2-3; D is possibly TRBD2 (6 bases). Trimming shortened V by 4 bases and J by 4 bases, and 18 bases separated the two germline ends. Looked up from germline, CDR1 is MNHEY and CDR2 is SVGAGI. CDR3 length equals 16 residues. Here the CDR3 reads CASSSLGGTGSDTQYF. The CDR3 DNA is TGTGCCAGCAGTTCGTTGGGCGGGACGGGATCAGATACGCAGTATTTT.

The genes are TRBV25-1 and TRBJ2-1; possible D gene TRBD2, 5 bases. Germline V gives CDR1 MGHDK, CDR2 SYGVNS. Trimming stripped 2 bases from V and 9 bases from J, with 11 bases between. The CDR3 is 13 amino acids. CDR3 nucleotide sequence: TGTGCCAGCAGTGAAGACGGACTGACTGAGCAGTTCTTC. It yields the protein CASSEDGLTEQFF.

The chain recombines TRBV13 with TRBJ2-5; 7 positions agree with TRBD1. CDR1 is PRHDT, CDR2 FYEKMQ, per germline (reference sequence). This CDR3 is 14 amino acids long. The V segment lost 7 bases and the J segment 6 bases; nucleotides outside the gene matches: 11. Here the CDR3 DNA reads TGTGCCAGCACCCTACCTCACAGGGGCAAGACCCAGTACTTC. It specifies CASTLPHRGKTQYF.

The chain joins TRBV18 to TRBJ1-5; D remains unclear. The germline V and J ends were trimmed by 0 bases and 3 bases, with 12 bases remaining between them. Germline CDR1 is KGHSH and CDR2 is LQKENI. This CDR3 comprises 16 residues. The CDR3 DNA reads as TGTGCCAGCTCACCACCGGGCCCTGGTTCCAATCAGCCCCAGCATTTT. Translation gives CASSPPGPGSNQPQHF.

This chain links TRBV11-3 with TRBJ2-1, with D possibly matching TRBD2 (7 bases). The germline CDR1 and CDR2 sequences are SGHNT and YENEEA. This CDR3 has 15 residues. V shed 1 base and J shed 4 bases, with 11 bases lying between them. CDR3 in DNA: TGTGCCAGCAGCTTAGGGCGGGGGCTGTACAATGAGCAGTTCTTC. Residues: CASSLGRGLYNEQFF.

The chain joins TRBV5-6 to TRBJ2-7, with D unresolved. V dropped 4 bases and J dropped 0 bases, with 14 bases sitting between them. The germline gives CDR1 SGHDT, CDR2 YYEEEE. The CDR3 totals 15 residues. CDR3 sequence: CASSVFSDNSYEQYF. The CDR3 bases are TGTGCCAGCAGCGTATTCTCCGACAACTCCTACGAGCAGTACTTC.

This rearrangement joins TRBV6-5 to TRBJ2-5, with 9 nucleotides matching TRBD1. The J call is doubtful: the DNA matches TRBJ2-7 better. Germline V CDR1 and CDR2: MNHEY, SVGAGI. This CDR3 spans 13 amino acids. CDR3 protein: CASSATGGYEQYF. In DNA form, the CDR3 reads TGTGCCAGCAGTGCGACAGGGGGCTACGAGCAGTACTTC.

The chain is built from TRBV4-1 and TRBJ2-7; 8 bases line up with TRBD1. Germline values: CDR1 MGHRA, CDR2 YSYEKL. Trimming removed 6 bases from V and 6 bases from J; junction bases left unmatched: 10. The CDR3 contains 14 residues. The CDR3 nucleotides are TGCGCCAGCAGTCCAGGGGGCGCTTTGGTCGAGCAGTACTTC. It codes for CASSPGGALVEQYF.

The V call is TRBV28, the J call TRBJ1-4; D gene unclear. V lost 2 bases and J 3 bases, leaving 19 bases between the germline ends. The CDR3 has 18 residues. Germline lookup yields CDR1 MDHEN and CDR2 SYDVKM. The DNA for the CDR3 is TGTGCCAGCAGTTTAGATGCTGGGTTTAGGAGGCCTAATGAAAAACTGTTTTTT. Its protein is CASSLDAGFRRPNEKLFF.

The genes are TRBV18 and TRBJ1-3; 7 bases agree with TRBD1. Germline V gene data show CDR1 as KGHSH and CDR2 as LQKENI. The CDR3 length is 15 residues. V gave up 4 bases and J gave up 8 bases; unmatched junction bases: 11. The CDR3 region has the DNA TGTGCCAGCTCACGATTTCTAGGGGGCGAAGACACCATATATTTT. Its protein product is CASSRFLGGEDTIYF.

The V gene is TRBV21-1, the J gene TRBJ2-7; the DNA was not compared with TRBD1, the D call given in the table. TRBV21-1 is listed as a pseudogene. This CDR3 contains 13 residues. The CDR3 DNA follows: TGTGCCAGCAGCAAAGGGACAGCCTACGAGCAGTACTTC. It is translated as CASSKGTAYEQYF.

In this sample, this clone turned up once. The rearrangement joins TRBV2 to TRBJ2-3; D is perhaps TRBD1 (6 bases). V was trimmed by 5 bases and J by 2 bases, leaving 14 bases between them. The length of the CDR3 is 15 residues. Germline lookup yields CDR1 SNHLY and CDR2 FYNNEI. The CDR3 DNA sequence: TGTGCCAGCAGTCCCGACAGGAGCCTCACAGATACGCAGTATTTT. Its protein is CASSPDRSLTDTQYF.

The table lists this clone with a few counts. The CDR3 spells CATTLGHQYEQYF. The DNA of the CDR3 is TGCGCCACGACACTTGGACACCAATACGAGCAGTACTTC. The rearrangement uses TRBV10-1 and TRBJ2-7; weak D call: TRBD1 (5 bases). The germline V gene encodes CDR1 WNHNN and CDR2 SYGVQD (reference sequence). The V end was cut by 10 bases, the J end by 4 bases, with 17 bases between. The CDR3 length is 13 residues.

The chain uses TRBV7-2 and TRBJ2-5, with 10 bases aligning to TRBD2. Trimming at V came to 1 base and at J to 3 bases, leaving 11 bases not matched to a gene. This CDR3 comprises 18 residues. Germline V lookup: CDR1 SGHTA, CDR2 FQGNSA. The CDR3 DNA follows: TGTGCCAGCAGCTTAGTAGGTTGGGCTAGCGGGAGTGAAGAGACCCAGTACTTC. Protein: CASSLVGWASGSEETQYF.

The CDR3 sequence is CASSRGQGSLVYGYTF. DNA of the CDR3: TGTGCCAGCAGTAGGGGACAGGGGTCTCTCGTCTATGGCTACACCTTC. This chain uses TRBV6-6 with TRBJ1-2, with TRBD1 matching over 10 bases. J gave up 4 bases and V 5 bases, and 10 bases lay outside the gene matches. CDR3 size: 16 residues. Germline-derived CDR1 and CDR2 are MNHNY and SVGAGI (reference sequence).